These T cell receptor beta chains were read from a single sample in a study of cytomegalovirus exposure and HLA in healthy donors. The data were produced by immunoSEQ multiplex PCR, yet TCRdb's version contains in-frame clones alone and is incomplete. The sample lists some 150,000 clones, roughly 77% occurring once. Specimen: PBMCs. The receptors come from a male donor in good health and CMV-seronegative. The CDR3 runs from the conserved cysteine through the conserved F or W. The D gene is left open where the match is weak. Size is stated for part of the rows, as once, few or many counts, or as a class when the clone is expanded.

j_gene,d_gene,len,v_gene,abundance,CDR3aa,CDR3nt
TRBJ2-7,.,12,TRBV6-6,.,CASSYDSYEQYF,TGTGCCAGCAGTTATGACAGTTACGAGCAGTACTTC
TRBJ1-1,.,15,TRBV5-5,.,CASSLVVTGQGEAFF,TGTGCCAGCAGCTTGGTCGTTACAGGGCAGGGTGAAGCTTTCTTT
TRBJ2-7,TRBD1,14,TRBV9,.,CASSVGTGAYEQYF,TGTGCCAGCAGCGTGGGGACAGGAGCCTACGAGCAGTACTTC
TRBJ2-5,TRBD2,15,TRBV7-8,.,CASSQYIAGGETQYF,TGTGCCAGCAGCCAATATATAGCGGGAGGTGAGACCCAGTACTTC
TRBJ1-4,.,14,TRBV4-1,.,CASSQDGRDEKLFF,TGCGCCAGCAGCCAAGATGGCAGGGATGAAAAACTGTTTTTT
TRBJ2-1,.,12,TRBV15,.,CATSREIDEQFF,TGTGCCACCAGCAGAGAGATAGATGAGCAGTTCTTC
TRBJ1-2,.,14,TRBV6-4,.,CASSDSPGDYGYTF,TGTGCCAGCAGTGACTCGCCGGGGGACTATGGCTACACCTTC
TRBJ1-5,TRBD1,14,TRBV10-1,.,CASSAGGPSQPQHF,TGCGCCAGCAGTGCAGGGGGGCCTTCGCAGCCCCAGCATTTT
TRBJ1-1,.,15,TRBV7-2,once,CASSHRTASYTEAFF,TGTGCCAGCAGCCACCGGACAGCCTCTTACACTGAAGCTTTCTTT
TRBJ2-7,.,15,TRBV19,.,CASSHDLGPSYEQYF,TGTGCCAGTAGTCACGACCTAGGCCCCTCCTACGAGCAGTACTTC
TRBJ1-3,.,12,TRBV7-9,.,CASSLTGNTIYF,TGTGCCAGCAGCCTAACTGGAAACACCATATATTTT
TRBJ1-2,TRBD1,15,TRBV7-9,.,CSSSPPTGGADGYTF,TGTTCCAGCAGCCCGCCAACAGGGGGCGCGGATGGCTACACCTTC
TRBJ2-1,TRBD1,15,TRBV28,.,CASSPGTGAYNEQFF,TGTGCCAGCAGCCCCGGGACAGGGGCATACAATGAGCAGTTCTTC
TRBJ2-1,.,17,TRBV4-1,.,CASSQSQVRSSYNEQFF,TGCGCCAGCAGCCAGTCACAGGTCCGCTCCTCCTACAATGAGCAGTTCTTC
TRBJ2-1,.,13,TRBV10-2,once,CASRTGGSNEQFF,TGCGCCAGCAGGACAGGCGGTTCAAATGAGCAGTTCTTC